This T cell receptor beta chain came from a study of blood T cell repertoires in COVID-19. Study overall: The United States, Italy and Spain provided the acute and convalescent COVID-19 samples. From T cells, B-cell-depleted T cells, or PBMCs came the material, which was cDNA or gDNA.

In the original processing: The assay estimated nucleated cells by amplifying reference gene primers. Clones were read by immunoSEQ multiplex PCR, and TCRdb kept only the in-frame ones, dropping some. The V and J calls and clone size were taken over from that table, and D and trimming were inferred from the DNA. The profile shows about 200,000 clones, around 89% of them singletons. CDR3 length equals 13 residues. From germline, CDR1 is KGHSH and CDR2 LQKENI. The V end lost 8 bases, the J end lost 2 bases, and 10 bases lay between the germline ends. Sequencing was done on a sample of peripheral blood. The sequence came from a human donor in a cohort sampled during active COVID-19. V is TRBV18 and J is TRBJ1-5; tentative D call: TRBD1 (6 bases). The DNA of the CDR3 is TGTGCCAGCAACTCAGGGGGCAATCAGCCCCAGCATTTT. This sequence encodes CASNSGGNQPQHF.